This TCR beta chain was sequenced during a study of CD8 T cells in ankylosing spondylitis. Study results and limitations: Within ankylosing spondylitis blood, a TCR beta motif made up of roughly eight highly homologous variants appeared to be characteristic. According to the report, clones linked to the disease were significantly enriched in matched synovial fluid samples taken from ankylosing spondylitis patients.

CDR1 is DFQATT and CDR2 is SNEGSKA in the germline V gene (reference sequence). V lost 3 bases and J lost 7; bases outside the gene matches: 12. The CDR3 totals 15 residues. TCRdb independently ran MiXCR on the 5' RACE reads; one entry per CDR3 protein. The data show approximately 240,000 distinct CDR3 sequences, about 11% seen once. This clonotype was detected ten times or more. What it binds is unknown. The chain carries TRBV20-1 and TRBJ2-7; the match to TRBD2 covers 10 bases. Sequencing was carried out using blood, either unsorted or a sorted T cell fraction (not recorded which). The sequence was collected from a male donor with ankylosing spondylitis or in good health (not recorded which). CDR3 sequence: CSARLSGRDSGEQYF. Written as DNA, the CDR3 is TGCAGTGCTAGGTTAAGCGGGAGGGACTCGGGTGAGCAGTACTTC.